This T cell receptor beta chain was identified in a study of identical twins. Study-level points and caveats: Monozygotic twin pairs showed more out-of-frame TCR alpha sharing than models estimated. A lower insertion count was a feature of abundant cord blood beta clonotypes, with no such feature in memory repertoires.

The CDR3 runs 14 residues. V was clipped by 3 bases and J by 9 bases, with 18 bases between them. Germline V CDR1 and CDR2: DFQATT, SNEGSKA (reference sequence). As concerns this clonotype: Its antigen is unidentified.

TCRdb re-derived calls from the 5' RACE reads in MiXCR, one entry per CDR3 protein. The repertoire holds approximately 1.8 million distinct CDR3 sequences, with around 29% as singletons. The sequenced sample consisted of cord blood. The sequence was collected from a newborn girl in good health. The chain has TRBV20-1 and TRBJ2-1; D unclear. The CDR3 loop is CSARLPLVLGEQFF. The CDR3 region has the DNA TGCAGTGCTAGGCTCCCCCTGGTTTTGGGTGAGCAGTTCTTC.